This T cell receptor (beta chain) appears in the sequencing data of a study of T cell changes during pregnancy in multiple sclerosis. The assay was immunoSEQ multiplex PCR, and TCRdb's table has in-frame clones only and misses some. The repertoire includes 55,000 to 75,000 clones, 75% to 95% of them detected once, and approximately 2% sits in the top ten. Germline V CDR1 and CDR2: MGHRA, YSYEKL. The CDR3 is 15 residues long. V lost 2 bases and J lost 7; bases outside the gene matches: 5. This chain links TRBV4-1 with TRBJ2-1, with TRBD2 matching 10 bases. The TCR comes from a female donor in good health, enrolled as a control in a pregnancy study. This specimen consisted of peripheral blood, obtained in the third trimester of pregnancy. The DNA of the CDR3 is TGCGCCAGCAGCCAACCGGGACTAGCGAGGAATGAGCAGTTCTTC. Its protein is CASSQPGLARNEQFF.